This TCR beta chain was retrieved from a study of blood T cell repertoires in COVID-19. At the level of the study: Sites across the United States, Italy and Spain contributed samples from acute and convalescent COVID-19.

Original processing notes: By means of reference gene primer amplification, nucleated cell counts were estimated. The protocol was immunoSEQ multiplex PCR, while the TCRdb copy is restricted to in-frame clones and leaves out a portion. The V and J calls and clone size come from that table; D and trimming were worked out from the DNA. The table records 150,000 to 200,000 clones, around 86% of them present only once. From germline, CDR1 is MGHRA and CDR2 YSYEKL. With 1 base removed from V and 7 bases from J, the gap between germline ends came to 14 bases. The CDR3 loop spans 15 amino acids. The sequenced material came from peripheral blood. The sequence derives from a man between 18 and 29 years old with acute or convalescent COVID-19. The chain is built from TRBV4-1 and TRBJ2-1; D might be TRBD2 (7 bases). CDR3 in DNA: TGCGCCAGCAGCCAAGTGGCGGGGGCCCTAAATGAGCAGTTCTTC. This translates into CASSQVAGALNEQFF.